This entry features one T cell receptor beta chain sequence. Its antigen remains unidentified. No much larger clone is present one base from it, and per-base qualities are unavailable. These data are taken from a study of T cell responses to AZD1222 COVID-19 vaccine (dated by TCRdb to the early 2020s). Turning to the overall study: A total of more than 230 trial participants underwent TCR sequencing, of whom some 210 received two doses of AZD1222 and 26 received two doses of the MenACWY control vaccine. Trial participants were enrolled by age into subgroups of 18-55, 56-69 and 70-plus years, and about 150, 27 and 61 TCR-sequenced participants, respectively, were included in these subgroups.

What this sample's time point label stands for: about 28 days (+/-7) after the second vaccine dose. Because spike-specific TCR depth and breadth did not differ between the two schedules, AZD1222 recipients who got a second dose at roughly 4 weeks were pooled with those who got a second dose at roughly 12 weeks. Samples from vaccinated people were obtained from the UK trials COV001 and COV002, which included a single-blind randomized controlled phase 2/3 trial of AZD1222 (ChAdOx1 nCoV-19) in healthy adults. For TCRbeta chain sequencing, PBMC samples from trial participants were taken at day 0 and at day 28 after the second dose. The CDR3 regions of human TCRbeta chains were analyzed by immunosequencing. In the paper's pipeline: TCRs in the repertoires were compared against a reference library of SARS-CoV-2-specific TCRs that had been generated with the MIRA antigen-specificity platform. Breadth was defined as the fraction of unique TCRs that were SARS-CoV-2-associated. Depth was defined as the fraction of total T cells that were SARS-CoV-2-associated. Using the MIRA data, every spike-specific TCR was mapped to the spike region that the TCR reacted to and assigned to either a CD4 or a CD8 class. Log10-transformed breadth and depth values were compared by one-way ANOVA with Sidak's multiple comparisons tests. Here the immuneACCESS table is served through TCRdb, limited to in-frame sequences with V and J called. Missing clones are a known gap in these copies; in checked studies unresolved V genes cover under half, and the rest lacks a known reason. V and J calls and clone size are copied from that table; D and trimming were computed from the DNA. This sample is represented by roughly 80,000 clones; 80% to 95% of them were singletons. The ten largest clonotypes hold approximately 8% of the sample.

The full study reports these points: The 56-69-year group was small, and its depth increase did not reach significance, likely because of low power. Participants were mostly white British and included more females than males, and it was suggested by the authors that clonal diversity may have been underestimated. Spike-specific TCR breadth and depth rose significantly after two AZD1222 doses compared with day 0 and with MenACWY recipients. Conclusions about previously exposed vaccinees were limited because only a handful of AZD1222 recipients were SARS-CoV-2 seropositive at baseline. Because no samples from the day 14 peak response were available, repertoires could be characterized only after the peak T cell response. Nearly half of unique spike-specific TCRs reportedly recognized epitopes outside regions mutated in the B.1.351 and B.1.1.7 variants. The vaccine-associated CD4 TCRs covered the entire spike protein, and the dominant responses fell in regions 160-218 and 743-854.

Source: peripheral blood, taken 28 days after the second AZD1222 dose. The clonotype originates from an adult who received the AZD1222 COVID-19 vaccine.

The base sequence is TGCGCCAGCAGATTTAGCCCAAGCTCCTACAATGAGCAGTTCTTC. Translated, this gives CASRFSPSSYNEQFF. In this chain, TRBV4-1 is recombined with TRBJ2-1; the D gene lacks a confident call. CDR1 and CDR2 (MGHRA, YSYEKL) derive from the germline V gene. The CDR3 runs 15 residues from the cysteine to the phenylalanine. Just the 45-base CDR3 DNA is kept, in frame starting at base 1. Cut back by 6 bases and 0 bases, the V and J ends lie 12 bases apart.